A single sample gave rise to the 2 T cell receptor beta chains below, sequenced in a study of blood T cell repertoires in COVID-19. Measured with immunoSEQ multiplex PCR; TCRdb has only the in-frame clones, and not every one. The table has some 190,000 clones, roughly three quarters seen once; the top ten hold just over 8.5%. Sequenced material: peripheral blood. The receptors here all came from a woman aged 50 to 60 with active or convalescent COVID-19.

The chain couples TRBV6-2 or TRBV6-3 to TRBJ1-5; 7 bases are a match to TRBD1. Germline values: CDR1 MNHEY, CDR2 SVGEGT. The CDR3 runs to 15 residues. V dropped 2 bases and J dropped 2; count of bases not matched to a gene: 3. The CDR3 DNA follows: TGTGCCAGCAGTTACAAAGGACAGGGCAATCAGCCCCAGCATTTT. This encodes CASSYKGQGNQPQHF.

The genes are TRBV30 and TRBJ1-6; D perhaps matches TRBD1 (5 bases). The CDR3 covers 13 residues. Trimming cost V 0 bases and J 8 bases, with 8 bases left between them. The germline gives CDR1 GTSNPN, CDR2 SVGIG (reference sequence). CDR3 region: CAWSVRGDSPLHF. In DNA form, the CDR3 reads TGTGCCTGGAGTGTACGGGGGGATTCACCCCTCCACTTT.